The entry below gives a single T cell receptor (beta chain) sequence along with its context. The data are from a study of OX40 agonist ivuxolimab in advanced cancers. Germline values: CDR1 SGHVS, CDR2 FQNEAQ. V lost 4 bases and J lost 2; bases outside the gene matches: 9. CDR3 length equals 17 residues. The table came from immunoSEQ multiplex PCR; TCRdb's copy has only in-frame clones and leaves some out. This table has 45,000 to 60,000 clones, approximately 87% appearing once. The rearrangement links TRBV7-8 to TRBJ2-5; TRBD2 matches at 11 bases. Sequencing used CD4+ or CD8+ T cells sorted from blood, obtained in a trial of the OX40 agonist ivuxolimab. The clonotype was recovered from an adult with an advanced solid tumor such as melanoma, head and neck, liver or kidney cancer. The CDR3 nucleotides are TGTGCCAGCAGCTCTGGGTGGACTAGCGGGCCTCAAGAGACCCAGTACTTC. This sequence encodes CASSSGWTSGPQETQYF.